Here is one TCR beta chain with its context. Trimming left V 0 bases short and J 6 bases short, with 10 bases between. Germline V gene lookup returns CDR1 SGHTA and CDR2 FQGNSA. This CDR3 contains 14 residues. This sample is drawn from a study of blood T cell repertoires in COVID-19. Study as a whole: Sites in the United States, Italy and Spain provided acute and convalescent COVID-19 samples. T cells, B-cell-depleted T cells, or PBMCs supplied cDNA or gDNA.

As handled by the study authors: The authors estimated nucleated cell counts from reference gene primer amplification. Using immunoSEQ multiplex PCR, the repertoire was profiled, and TCRdb retains in-frame clones only, with some absent. V and J calls and clone size are copied from that table; D and trimming were computed from the DNA. The sample holds hundreds of thousands of clones; around nine tenths are singletons and the top ten take roughly 1.7%. Grouping used clinical history reported by participants in a survey and questionnaire. This chain connects TRBV7-2 to TRBJ2-3; D is undetermined. Sequencing was carried out using PBMCs or T cells enriched from blood (not recorded which). The receptor's source is a woman aged 50 to 65 who had recovered from COVID-19. Here the CDR3 reads CASSLARVSDTQYF. The DNA for the CDR3 is TGTGCCAGCAGCTTAGCGCGAGTATCGGATACGCAGTATTTT.